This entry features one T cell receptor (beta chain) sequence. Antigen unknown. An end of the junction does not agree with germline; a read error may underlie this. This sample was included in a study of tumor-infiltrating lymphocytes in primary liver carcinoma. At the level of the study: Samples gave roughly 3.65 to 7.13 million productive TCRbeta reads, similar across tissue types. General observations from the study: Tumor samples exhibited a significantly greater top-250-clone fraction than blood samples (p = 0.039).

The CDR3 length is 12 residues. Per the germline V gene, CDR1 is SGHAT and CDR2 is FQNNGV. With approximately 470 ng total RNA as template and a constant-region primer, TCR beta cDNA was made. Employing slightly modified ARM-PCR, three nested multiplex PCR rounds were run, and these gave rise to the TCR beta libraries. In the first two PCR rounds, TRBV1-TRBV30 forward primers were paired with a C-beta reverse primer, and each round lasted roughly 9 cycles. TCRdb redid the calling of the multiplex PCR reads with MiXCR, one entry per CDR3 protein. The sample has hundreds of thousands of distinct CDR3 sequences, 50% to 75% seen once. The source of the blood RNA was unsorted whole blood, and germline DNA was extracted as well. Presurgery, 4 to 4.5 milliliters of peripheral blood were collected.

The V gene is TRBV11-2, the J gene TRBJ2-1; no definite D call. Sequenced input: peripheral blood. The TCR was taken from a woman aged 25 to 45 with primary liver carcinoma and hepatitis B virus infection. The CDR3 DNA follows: TGTGCCAGCAGCTTAGCCCGCGATGAGCAGTTTTTC. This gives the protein CASSLARDEQFF.